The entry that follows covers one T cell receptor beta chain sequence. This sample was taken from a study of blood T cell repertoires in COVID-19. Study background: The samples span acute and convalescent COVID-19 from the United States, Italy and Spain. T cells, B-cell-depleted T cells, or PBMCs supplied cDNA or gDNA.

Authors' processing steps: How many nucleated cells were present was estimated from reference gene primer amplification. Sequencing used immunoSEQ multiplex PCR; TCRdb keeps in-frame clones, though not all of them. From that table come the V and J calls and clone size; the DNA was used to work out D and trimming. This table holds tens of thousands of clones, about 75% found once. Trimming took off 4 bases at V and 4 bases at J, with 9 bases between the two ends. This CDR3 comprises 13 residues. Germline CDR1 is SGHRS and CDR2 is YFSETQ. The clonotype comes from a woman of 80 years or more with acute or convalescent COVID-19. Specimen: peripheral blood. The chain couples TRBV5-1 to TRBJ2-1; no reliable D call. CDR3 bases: TGCGCCAGCAGCCCACCAGAATACAATGAGCAGTTCTTC. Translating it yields CASSPPEYNEQFF.